These 15 T cell receptor beta chains came from one sample sequenced in a study of blood T cells in healthy people across ages. Together with a sample-barcoded 5' primer, a J-beta primer mix was included in a second PCR lasting about 7 to 11 cycles. TCRdb analysed the 5' RACE reads with MiXCR anew, one entry per CDR3 protein. Found here are 700,000 to 900,000 distinct CDR3 sequences, roughly 25% of them singletons; the top ten hold 2.5% to 3.5%. These data were also reused for a study on T cells of mothers and their children.

Sequences were obtained from blood. The receptors originated from a boy between 5 and 17 years old in good health.

This clonotype was seen a handful of times. The gene calls are TRBV29-1 and TRBJ2-5, with 9 positions matching TRBD1. The tail of the sequence fits TRBJ2-7 better, so the J call may be wrong. The CDR3 length is 13 residues. CDR1 and CDR2 from the germline V gene are SQVTM and ANQGSEA. The CDR3 loop is CSGYRGRTYEQYF. Written as DNA, the CDR3 is TGCAGCGGGTACAGGGGGCGGACCTACGAGCAGTACTTC.

The chain recombines TRBV6-6 with TRBJ2-4; no clear D gene. The CDR3 is 14 amino acids. Per the germline V gene, CDR1 is MNHNY and CDR2 is SVGAGI (reference sequence). The ends were cut back, 6 bases at V and 0 bases at J, with 9 bases in the middle. CDR3 amino acids: CASSFLEAKNIQYF. CDR3 nucleotides: TGTGCCAGCAGCTTTCTAGAAGCCAAAAACATTCAGTACTTC.

The rearrangement joins TRBV7-2 to TRBJ2-5; 11 positions match TRBD2. The V gene's germline CDR1 is SGHTA and CDR2 FQGNSA. This CDR3 is 17 amino acids long. V trimming: 7 bases; J trimming: 1 base; junction bases outside the gene matches: 11. DNA of the CDR3: TGTGCCAGCACCACCGAAGGCCTAGCGGGAGGCCAAGAGACCCAGTACTTC. Translated, it gives CASTTEGLAGGQETQYF.

V is TRBV20-1 and J is TRBJ2-6; TRBD1 is a possible D gene (5 bases). This CDR3 comprises 15 residues. Germline CDR1 DFQATT, CDR2 SNEGSKA (reference sequence). V dropped 6 bases and J dropped 1 base, with 13 bases sitting between them. CDR3 in DNA: TGCAGTGCCAGTGCAGGGTTTTCTGGGGCCAACGTCCTGACTTTC. Amino acid sequence: CSASAGFSGANVLTF.

This clonotype was counted between two and nine times. This chain uses TRBV5-1 with TRBJ1-6; D not resolved. The CDR3 has 13 amino acids. Germline assignment: CDR1 SGHRS and CDR2 YFSETQ. V was shortened by 3 bases and J by 7 bases, with 8 bases between the two germline ends. The chain's CDR3 is CASSSSRNSPLHF. The CDR3 coding sequence is TGCGCCAGCAGCTCCTCAAGGAATTCACCCCTCCACTTT.

This clonotype was seen a few times. This chain links TRBV12-3 or TRBV12-4 with TRBJ1-2; no definite D call. V shed 2 bases and J shed 2 bases, with 6 bases lying between them. The CDR3 contains 13 residues. The CDR3 protein is CASSLPENYGYTF. CDR3 bases: TGTGCCAGCAGTTTACCAGAGAACTATGGCTACACCTTC.

A single count supports this clonotype. The chain has TRBV28 and TRBJ2-5, with TRBD2 as a possible D gene (5 bases). The J call is doubtful: the DNA matches TRBJ2-7 better. CDR3 length equals 13 residues. The germline V gene has CDR1 MDHEN and CDR2 SYDVKM. CDR3: CASSFAGGIEQYF. CDR3 DNA: TGTGCCAGCAGTTTTGCAGGAGGAATCGAGCAGTACTTC.

Only a few counts were recorded for this clonotype. Here the CDR3 reads CASSVDRVGEQYF. The CDR3 DNA reads as TGTGCCAGCAGCGTAGACAGGGTGGGCGAGCAGTACTTC. The rearrangement uses TRBV9 and TRBJ2-7; D perhaps matches TRBD1 (6 bases). Per germline, CDR1 SGDLS and CDR2 YYNGEE. The CDR3 contains 13 residues. V lost 0 bases, J lost 6 bases, and 10 bases lay in between.

A few counts support this clonotype. This sequence joins TRBV24-1 and TRBJ2-2; maybe TRBD1 (5 bases). Trimming cost V 6 bases and J 5 bases, with 15 bases left between them. The CDR3 contains 15 residues. Germline values: CDR1 KGHDR, CDR2 SFDVKD. The CDR3 DNA reads TGTGCCACCAGTTTTGACAGTGGGAAGACCGGGGAGCTGTTTTTT. Translated, it gives CATSFDSGKTGELFF.

This clonotype was counted a few times. J is TRBJ2-2 and V is TRBV5-1; D gene ambiguous. The germline V and J ends were trimmed by 0 bases and 6 bases, with 15 bases remaining between them. This CDR3 contains 16 residues. Germline V gene data show CDR1 as SGHRS and CDR2 as YFSETQ. This CDR3 reads CASSLVSRRGAGELFF. The CDR3 region has the DNA TGCGCCAGCAGCTTGGTTTCGCGGAGAGGTGCCGGGGAGCTGTTTTTT.

The genes are TRBV5-6 and TRBJ2-7; 9 nucleotides align to TRBD1. Germline CDR1 is SGHDT and CDR2 is YYEEEE. V trimming: 4 bases; J trimming: 3 bases; junction bases outside the gene matches: 8. The CDR3 runs to 15 residues. The CDR3 region is CASSRQKGQGYEQYF. CDR3 DNA: TGTGCCAGCAGCCGGCAAAAGGGACAGGGCTACGAGCAGTACTTC.

This clonotype was seen a few times. The gene calls are TRBV3-1 and TRBJ2-1, with D maybe TRBD2 (6 bases). The CDR3 is made up of 13 amino acids. V was cut by 1 base and J by 14 bases, with 15 bases left in between. Germline V lookup: CDR1 LGHDT, CDR2 YNNKEL (reference sequence). The chain's CDR3 is CASSQVGGDREFF. CDR3 DNA sequence: TGTGCCAGCAGCCAAGTTGGCGGGGATCGGGAGTTCTTC.

This clonotype appeared a few times. The chain employs TRBV6-5 and TRBJ2-2; 12 bases map to TRBD1. The CDR3 has 17 residues. V trimming: 2 bases; J trimming: 0 bases; junction bases outside the gene matches: 1. The germline gives CDR1 MNHEY, CDR2 SVGAGI. CDR3 region: CASSYGTGGPNTGELFF. The CDR3 bases are TGTGCCAGCAGTTACGGGACAGGGGGCCCGAACACCGGGGAGCTGTTTTTT.

The CDR3 is CASSLRQGSYNEQFF. CDR3 nucleotides: TGTGCCAGCAGTTTGCGTCAGGGGTCGTACAATGAGCAGTTCTTC. The rearrangement joins TRBV28 to TRBJ2-1; tentative D call: TRBD1 (6 bases). The germline CDR1 and CDR2 sequences are MDHEN and SYDVKM. This CDR3 is 15 amino acids long. V was cut by 3 bases and J by 4 bases, with 13 bases left in between.

The chain uses TRBV6-6 and TRBJ2-4, with a possible D match to TRBD1 (6 bases). V dropped 2 bases and J dropped 4 bases, with 15 bases sitting between them. From germline, CDR1 is MNHNY and CDR2 SVGAGI (reference sequence). The CDR3 runs 16 residues. The CDR3 bases are TGTGCCAGCAGTTACGCCACGAAGGGGGATAAAAACATTCAGTACTTC. This encodes CASSYATKGDKNIQYF.